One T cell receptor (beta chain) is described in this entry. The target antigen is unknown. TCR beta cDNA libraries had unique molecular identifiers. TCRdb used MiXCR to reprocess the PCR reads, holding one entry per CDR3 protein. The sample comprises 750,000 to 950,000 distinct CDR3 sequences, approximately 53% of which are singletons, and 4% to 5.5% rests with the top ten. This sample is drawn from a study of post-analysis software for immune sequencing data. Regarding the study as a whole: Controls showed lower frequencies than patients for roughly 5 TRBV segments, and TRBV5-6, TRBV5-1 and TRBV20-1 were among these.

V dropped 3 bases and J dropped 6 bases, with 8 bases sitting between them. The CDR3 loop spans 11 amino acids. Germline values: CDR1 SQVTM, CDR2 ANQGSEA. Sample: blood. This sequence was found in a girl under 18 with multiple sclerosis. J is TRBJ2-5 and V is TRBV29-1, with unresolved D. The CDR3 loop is CSVDQTKTQYF. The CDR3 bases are TGCAGCGTTGATCAGACGAAGACCCAGTACTTC.